One sample yielded the 25 T cell receptor beta chains listed below, sequenced in a study of shared T cell receptors in the human thymus (dated by TCRdb to about 2021). Libraries were built with the immunoSEQ multiplex PCR assay. Entries here come from immuneACCESS through TCRdb and include only in-frame sequences with V and J called. Some clones fail to appear in such tables; in the studies checked, an unresolved V gene covers under half of the shortfall, and the cause of the remainder is unknown. This sample holds hundreds of thousands of clones; approximately 83% were observed only once. The ten top clones hold approximately 0.01% of the sample. The same sample was also used in a study of human thymus T cells.

What was sequenced was thymocytes. The receptors come from a girl under three years old with a congenital heart defect. Donor details come from another sample of the same person, matched by shared clones.

The chain joins TRBV4-3 to TRBJ2-5, with TRBD1 identical over 10 bases. Germline-derived CDR1 and CDR2 are LGHNA and YSLEER. The CDR3 sequence is 15 residues long. Germline trimming cut 4 bases from V and 4 bases from J; bases unmatched to any gene: 6. CDR3 nucleotides: TGCGCCAGCAGCCTGGACAGGGGGTTTAGAGAGACCCAGTACTTC. It codes for CASSLDRGFRETQYF.

The CDR3 region is CASSPGGEGMREQYF. Here the CDR3 DNA reads TGTGCCAGTAGCCCTGGGGGGGAGGGGATGAGGGAGCAGTACTTC. The V and J genes are TRBV19 and TRBJ2-7, with TRBD2 matching 7 bases. Germline V lookup: CDR1 LNHDA, CDR2 SQIVND (reference sequence). The CDR3 loop spans 15 amino acids. Unmatched junction bases numbered 15, after V lost 6 bases and J lost 7 bases. The whole variable domain, filled in from reference TRBV19 and TRBJ2-7, reads DGGITQSPKYLFRKEGQNVTLSCEQNLNHDAMYWYRQDPGQGLRLIYYSQIVNDFQKGDIAEGYSVSREKKESFPLTVTSAQKNPTAFYLCASSPGGEGMREQYFGPGTRLTVT.

This chain links TRBV5-5 with TRBJ1-2, with no clear D. Germline V CDR1 and CDR2: SGHKS, YYEKEE (reference sequence). The CDR3 runs 15 residues. The V gene lost 0 bases and the J gene lost 8 bases, with 17 bases spanning the gap. Here the CDR3 reads CASSLGRLGTHGYTF. The DNA of the CDR3 is TGTGCCAGCAGCTTGGGTCGTCTGGGCACGCACGGCTACACCTTC.

The table lists this clone with a few counts. This rearrangement joins TRBV6-4 to TRBJ2-1; 9 bases agree with TRBD2. V shed 2 bases, J shed 5 bases, and the junction held 4 bases outside the gene matches. The CDR3 is 15 amino acids. Germline lookup yields CDR1 MRHNA and CDR2 SNTAGT. For the CDR3, the DNA is TGTGCCAGCAGTGACCTGGCGGGGGGGAACAATGAGCAGTTCTTC. As protein: CASSDLAGGNNEQFF.

This clone occurred once. This chain links TRBV7-9 with TRBJ2-5; 10 nucleotides match TRBD1. The CDR3 totals 15 residues. Unmatched junction bases numbered 7, after V lost 5 bases and J lost 4 bases. Germline CDR1 and CDR2: SEHNR and FQNEAQ (reference sequence). CDR3 sequence reads: CASSTTGTGVETQYF. For the CDR3, the DNA is TGTGCCAGCAGCACAACCGGGACAGGGGTAGAGACCCAGTACTTC.

V is TRBV5-6 and J is TRBJ1-4; D might be TRBD1 (6 bases). Germline V gene lookup returns CDR1 SGHDT and CDR2 YYEEEE. Trimming removed 4 bases from V and 10 bases from J, with 20 bases in between. This CDR3 is 15 amino acids long. The chain's CDR3 is CASSLQTYRVGKLFF. CDR3 nucleotide sequence: TGTGCCAGCAGCCTGCAGACTTACAGGGTTGGAAAACTGTTTTTT.

The chain uses TRBV5-4 and TRBJ1-2; 7 bases match TRBD1. Per the germline V gene, CDR1 is SGHNT and CDR2 is YYREEE (reference sequence). This CDR3 is 15 amino acids long. The J segment lost 7 bases and the V segment lost 4 bases, leaving 13 bases of the junction unmatched. As DNA, the CDR3 is TGTGCCAGCAGCCCTCCGGAGAGGGGGCGGAGTGGCTACACCTTC. This sequence encodes CASSPPERGRSGYTF.

This chain uses TRBV27 with TRBJ1-4; no firm D call. The germline V gene has CDR1 MNHEY and CDR2 SMNVEV (reference sequence). Trimming took 5 bases from V and 3 from J, leaving 10 bases between them. CDR3 length: 14 residues. This chain's CDR3 is CASSGLGSNEKLFF. The DNA for the CDR3 is TGTGCCAGCAGTGGCCTCGGGTCTAATGAAAAACTGTTTTTT.

This chain links TRBV6-6 with TRBJ2-7; D gene ambiguous. V shed 5 bases and J shed 4 bases, with 6 bases lying between them. The CDR3 sequence is 11 residues long. Germline V gene data show CDR1 as MNHNY and CDR2 as SVGAGI (reference sequence). DNA of the CDR3: TGTGCCAGCAGTACTATTTACGAGCAGTACTTC. This codes for CASSTIYEQYF.

J is TRBJ2-1 and V is TRBV4-3; D unresolved. Germline-derived CDR1 and CDR2 are LGHNA and YSLEER. This CDR3 has 15 amino acids. V was clipped by 0 bases and J by 1 base, with 7 bases between them. The CDR3 region has the DNA TGCGCCAGCAGCCAAGACGGCAGGTCCTACAATGAGCAGTTCTTC. This gives the protein CASSQDGRSYNEQFF.

This clone was detected once. The chain couples TRBV10-3 to TRBJ2-3, with TRBD2 identical over 10 bases. The CDR3 length is 16 residues. V lost 6 bases, J lost 5 bases, and 11 bases stayed unmatched. Germline V gives CDR1 ENHRY, CDR2 SYGVKD. Written as DNA, the CDR3 is TGTGCCATCAGAGAAGCGGGGGGGCTGCTATTAGATACGCAGTATTTT. Translated, it gives CAIREAGGLLLDTQYF.

Remarks on this clone: A read error may account for a junction end that differs from germline. V gene TRBV7-2 combines with J gene TRBJ1-2; 12 bases match TRBD1. The CDR3 runs to 13 residues. Per the germline V gene, CDR1 is SGHTA and CDR2 is FQGNSA. The CDR3 protein is CASSTGTGGRVSF. DNA of the CDR3: TGTGCCAGCAGCACCGGGACAGGGGGCAGAGTCTCCTTC.

This chain connects TRBV9 to TRBJ1-2; possible D gene TRBD1, 6 bases. The CDR3 is 13 amino acids. Germline CDR1 is SGDLS and CDR2 is YYNGEE. V lost 3 bases to trimming and J lost 4 bases, with 10 bases between them. In nucleotides, the CDR3 is TGTGCCAGCAGCGCCCCAGGGGCCTATGGCTACACCTTC. Its translation is CASSAPGAYGYTF.

V and J are TRBV29-1 and TRBJ2-4, with unresolved D. This CDR3 comprises 19 residues. V was shortened by 4 bases and J by 0 bases, with 25 bases between the two germline ends. Germline values: CDR1 SQVTM, CDR2 ANQGSEA. The CDR3 DNA reads as TGCAGCGTTGCTGCCACTCAAGGCTCTCCGCGACTAGCCAAAAACATTCAGTACTTC. It is translated as CSVAATQGSPRLAKNIQYF.

The count of this clone is one. The rearrangement joins TRBV6-5 to TRBJ2-3; 9 bases are shared with TRBD2. This CDR3 contains 16 residues. J gave up 5 bases and V 4 bases, and 10 bases lay outside the gene matches. Germline lookup yields CDR1 MNHEY and CDR2 SVGAGI. The CDR3 sequence: CASSSLTSGLGDTQYF. The CDR3 bases are TGTGCCAGCAGTTCTCTGACTAGCGGTTTAGGAGATACGCAGTATTTT.

The chain is built from TRBV5-5 and TRBJ2-5; D is possibly TRBD2 (6 bases). This CDR3 comprises 14 residues. CDR1 is SGHKS and CDR2 is YYEKEE in the germline V gene (reference sequence). Trimming cost V 7 bases and J 0 bases, with 13 bases left between them. The CDR3 region has the DNA TGTGCCAGCGGAAGGGCGGGGTACCAAGAGACCCAGTACTTC. Amino acids: CASGRAGYQETQYF.

This clone was recorded a few times. This chain connects TRBV6-4 to TRBJ2-5; 9 bases are shared with TRBD2. Trimming at V came to 3 bases and at J to 6 bases, leaving 5 bases not matched to a gene. This CDR3 contains 14 residues. Germline V gene lookup returns CDR1 MRHNA and CDR2 SNTAGT. This CDR3 reads CASSERGGMKTQYF. The DNA for the CDR3 is TGTGCCAGCAGTGAGCGGGGGGGCATGAAGACCCAGTACTTC.

This chain links TRBV28 with TRBJ1-4; perhaps TRBD1 as D (5 bases). The germline V gene encodes CDR1 MDHEN and CDR2 SYDVKM. The CDR3 sequence is 15 residues long. V dropped 6 bases and J dropped 10 bases, with 21 bases sitting between them. The CDR3 loop is CASRLMGGKIGKLFF. The CDR3 bases are TGTGCCAGCAGACTCATGGGGGGGAAGATTGGAAAACTGTTTTTT. The entire variable domain, with the rest obtained from reference TRBV28 and TRBJ1-4, is as follows: DVKVTQSSRYLVKRTGEKVFLECVQDMDHENMFWYRQDPGLGLRLIYFSYDVKMKEKGDIPEGYSVSREKKERFSLILESASTNQTSMYLCASRLMGGKIGKLFFGSGTQLSVL.

The sample holds a few counts of this clone. This chain connects TRBV27 to TRBJ2-7, with a tentative D call TRBD2 (5 bases). Germline CDR1 reads MNHEY; CDR2 reads SMNVEV (reference sequence). With 5 bases removed from V and 5 bases from J, the gap between germline ends came to 19 bases. The CDR3 covers 15 residues. This chain's CDR3 is CASSSEGASGDEQYF. CDR3 nucleotides: TGTGCCAGCAGTAGTGAAGGAGCAAGCGGAGACGAGCAGTACTTC.

V usage is TRBV19 and J usage is TRBJ1-5; 12 bases map to TRBD1. CDR1 is LNHDA, CDR2 SQIVND, per germline (reference sequence). CDR3 length equals 17 residues. V shed 7 bases, J shed 2 bases, and the junction held 9 bases outside the gene matches. The CDR3 coding sequence is TGTGCCAGTATCGGGACAGGGGGCTTCGGGGGCAATCAGCCCCAGCATTTT. Translation gives CASIGTGGFGGNQPQHF.

This clone appeared a single time. V and J are TRBV10-3 and TRBJ1-1; D gene unclear. Germline CDR1 ENHRY, CDR2 SYGVKD. CDR3 length: 14 residues. The V and J ends lost 9 bases and 4 bases respectively, with 18 bases between them. The CDR3: CAMRAGRLGTEAFF. CDR3 coding DNA: TGTGCCATGAGAGCGGGCAGGTTGGGCACTGAAGCTTTCTTT.

This clone has a handful of counts. The J gene is TRBJ1-1, the V gene TRBV6-6, with a possible D match to TRBD1 (6 bases). Per germline, CDR1 MNHNY and CDR2 SVGAGI (reference sequence). Trimming removed 4 bases at V and 4 bases at J, with 13 bases between. CDR3 length equals 14 residues. The CDR3 bases are TGTGCCAGCAGTTTCGAAAAAGGGGGCACTGAAGCTTTCTTT. This sequence encodes CASSFEKGGTEAFF.

Concerning this clone: The sample has other DNA sequences that encode this CDR3 too. This chain uses TRBV4-1 with TRBJ2-1, with TRBD1 matching over 8 bases. The CDR3 contains 16 residues. V gave up 3 bases and J gave up 1 base; unmatched junction bases: 5. Germline V gene lookup returns CDR1 MGHRA and CDR2 YSYEKL. CDR3 region: CASSHQDRESYNEQFF. Written as DNA, the CDR3 is TGCGCCAGCAGCCACCAGGACAGGGAATCCTACAATGAGCAGTTCTTC.

This clone was observed a single time. Other DNA variants within this sample encode the same CDR3. The V gene is TRBV19, the J gene TRBJ1-2; maybe TRBD1 (6 bases). Germline V CDR1 and CDR2: LNHDA, SQIVND (reference sequence). V was cut by 3 bases and J by 2 bases, with 10 bases left in between. The CDR3 spans 14 residues. The CDR3 coding sequence is TGTGCCAGTAGTATTTCAACAGGGAACTATGGCTACACCTTC. The encoded protein is CASSISTGNYGYTF.

This chain uses TRBV2 with TRBJ1-1; D not resolved. Trimming pared 7 bases from V and 5 bases from J, leaving 14 bases between. CDR3 length: 13 amino acids. Per the germline V gene, CDR1 is SNHLY and CDR2 is FYNNEI. The CDR3 is CASKGRSDTEAFF. Written as DNA, the CDR3 is TGTGCCAGCAAAGGGAGGTCAGATACTGAAGCTTTCTTT.